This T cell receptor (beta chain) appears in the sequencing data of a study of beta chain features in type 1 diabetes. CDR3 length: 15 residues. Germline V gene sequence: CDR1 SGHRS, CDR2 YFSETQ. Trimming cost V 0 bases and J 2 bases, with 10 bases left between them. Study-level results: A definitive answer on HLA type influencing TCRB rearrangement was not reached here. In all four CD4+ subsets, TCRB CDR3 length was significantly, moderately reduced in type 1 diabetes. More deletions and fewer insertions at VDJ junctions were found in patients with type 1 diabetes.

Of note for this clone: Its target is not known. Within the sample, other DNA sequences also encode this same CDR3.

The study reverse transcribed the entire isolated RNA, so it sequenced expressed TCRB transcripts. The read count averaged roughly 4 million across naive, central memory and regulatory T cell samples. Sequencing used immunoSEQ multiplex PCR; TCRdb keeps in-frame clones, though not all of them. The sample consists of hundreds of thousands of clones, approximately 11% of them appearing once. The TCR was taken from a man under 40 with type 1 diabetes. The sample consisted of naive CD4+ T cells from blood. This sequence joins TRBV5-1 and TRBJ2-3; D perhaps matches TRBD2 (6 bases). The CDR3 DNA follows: TGCGCCAGCAGCTTGGCGGGGGAGTCCACAGATACGCAGTATTTT. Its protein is CASSLAGESTDTQYF.